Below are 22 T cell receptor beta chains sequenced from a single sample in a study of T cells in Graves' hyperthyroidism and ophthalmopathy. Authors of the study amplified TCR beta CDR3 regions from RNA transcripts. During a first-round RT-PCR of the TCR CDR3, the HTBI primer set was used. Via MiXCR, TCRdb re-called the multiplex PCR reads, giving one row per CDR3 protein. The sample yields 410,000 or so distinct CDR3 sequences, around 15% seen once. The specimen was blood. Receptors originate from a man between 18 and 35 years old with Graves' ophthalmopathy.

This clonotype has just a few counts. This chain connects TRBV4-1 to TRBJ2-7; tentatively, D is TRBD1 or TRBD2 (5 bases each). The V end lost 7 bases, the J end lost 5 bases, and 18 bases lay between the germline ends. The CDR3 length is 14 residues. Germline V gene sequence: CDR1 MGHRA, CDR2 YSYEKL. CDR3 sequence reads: CASNPSPGAHEQYF. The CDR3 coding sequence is TGCGCCAGCAACCCCTCACCCGGGGCGCACGAGCAGTACTTC.

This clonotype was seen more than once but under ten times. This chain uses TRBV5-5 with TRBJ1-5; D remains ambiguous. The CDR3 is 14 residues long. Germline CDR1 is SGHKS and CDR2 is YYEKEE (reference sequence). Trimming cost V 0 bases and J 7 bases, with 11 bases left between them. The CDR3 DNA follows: TGTGCCAGCAGCTTGGCCGGACGTGAACAGCCCCAGCATTTT. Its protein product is CASSLAGREQPQHF.

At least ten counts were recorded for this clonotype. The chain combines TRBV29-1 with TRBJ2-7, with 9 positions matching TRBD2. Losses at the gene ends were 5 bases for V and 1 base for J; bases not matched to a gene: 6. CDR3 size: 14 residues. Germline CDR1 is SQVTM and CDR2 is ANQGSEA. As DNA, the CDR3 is TGCAGCGTTCTGGCGGGAGGGGTATCCTACGAGCAGTACTTC. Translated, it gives CSVLAGGVSYEQYF.

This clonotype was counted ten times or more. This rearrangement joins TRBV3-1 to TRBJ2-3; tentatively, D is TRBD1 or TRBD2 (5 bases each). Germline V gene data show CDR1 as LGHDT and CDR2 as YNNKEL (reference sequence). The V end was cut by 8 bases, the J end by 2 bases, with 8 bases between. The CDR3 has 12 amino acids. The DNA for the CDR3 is TGTGCCAGCTCCGGGACCACAGATACGCAGTATTTT. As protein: CASSGTTDTQYF.

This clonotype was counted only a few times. CDR3 residues: CATSPGTGSYEQYF. The CDR3 nucleotides read TGTGCCACTAGCCCCGGGACAGGGTCCTACGAGCAGTACTTC. This chain joins TRBV19 and TRBJ2-7; 9 nucleotides line up with TRBD1. Germline lookup yields CDR1 LNHDA and CDR2 SQIVND (reference sequence). The CDR3 has 14 residues. With V trimmed by 10 bases and J by 1 base, 8 bases remained unmatched.

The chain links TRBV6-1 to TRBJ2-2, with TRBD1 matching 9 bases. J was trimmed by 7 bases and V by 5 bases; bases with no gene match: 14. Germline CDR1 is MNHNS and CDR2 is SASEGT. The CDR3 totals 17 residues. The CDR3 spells CASSYVRQGVSGGELFF. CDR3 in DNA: TGTGCCAGCAGTTATGTGAGACAGGGGGTATCAGGCGGGGAGCTGTTTTTT.

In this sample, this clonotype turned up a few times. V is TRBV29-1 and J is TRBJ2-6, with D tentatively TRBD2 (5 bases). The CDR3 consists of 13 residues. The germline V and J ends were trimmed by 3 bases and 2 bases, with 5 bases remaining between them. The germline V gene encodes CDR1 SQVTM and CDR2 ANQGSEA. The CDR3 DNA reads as TGCAGCGTTGAGAGGGCTGGGGCCAACGTCCTGACTTTC. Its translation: CSVERAGANVLTF. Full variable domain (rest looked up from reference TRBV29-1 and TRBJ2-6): SAVISQKPSRDICQRGTSLTIQCQVDSQVTMMFWYRQQPGQSLTLIATANQGSEATYESGFVIDKFPISRPNLTFSTLTVSNMSPEDSSIYLCSVERAGANVLTFGAGSRLTVL.

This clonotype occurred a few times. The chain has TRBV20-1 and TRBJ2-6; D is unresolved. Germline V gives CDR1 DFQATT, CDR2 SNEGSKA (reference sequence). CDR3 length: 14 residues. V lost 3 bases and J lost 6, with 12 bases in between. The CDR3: CSASRAPLANVLTF. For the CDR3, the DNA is TGCAGTGCTAGTAGGGCTCCCTTGGCCAACGTCCTGACTTTC.

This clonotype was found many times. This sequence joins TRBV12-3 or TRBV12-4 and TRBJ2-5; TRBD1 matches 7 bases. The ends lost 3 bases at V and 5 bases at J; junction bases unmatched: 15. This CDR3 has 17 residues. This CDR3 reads CASSLILGGPKSETQYF. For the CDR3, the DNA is TGTGCCAGCAGTTTGATCTTAGGGGGCCCAAAGTCCGAGACCCAGTACTTC.

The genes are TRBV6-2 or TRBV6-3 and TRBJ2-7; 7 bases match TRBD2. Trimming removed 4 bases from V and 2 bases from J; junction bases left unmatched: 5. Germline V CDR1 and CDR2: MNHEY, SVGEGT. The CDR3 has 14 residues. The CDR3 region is CASSSTGTTYEQYF. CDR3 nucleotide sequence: TGTGCCAGCAGTTCTACCGGGACTACCTACGAGCAGTACTTC.

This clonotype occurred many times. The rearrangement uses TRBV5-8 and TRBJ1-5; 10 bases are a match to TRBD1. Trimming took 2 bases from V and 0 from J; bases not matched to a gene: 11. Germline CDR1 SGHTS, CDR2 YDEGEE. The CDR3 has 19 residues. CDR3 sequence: CASSFKGQGIPYSNQPQHF. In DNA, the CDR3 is TGTGCCAGCAGCTTCAAGGGACAGGGGATCCCCTATAGCAATCAGCCCCAGCATTTT.

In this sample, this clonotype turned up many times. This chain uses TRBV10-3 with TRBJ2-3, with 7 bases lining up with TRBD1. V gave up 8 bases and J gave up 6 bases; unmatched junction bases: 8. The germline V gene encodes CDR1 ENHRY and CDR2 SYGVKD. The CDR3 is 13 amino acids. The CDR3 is CAIQGEMRDTQYF. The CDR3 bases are TGTGCCATCCAGGGGGAAATGCGGGATACGCAGTATTTT.

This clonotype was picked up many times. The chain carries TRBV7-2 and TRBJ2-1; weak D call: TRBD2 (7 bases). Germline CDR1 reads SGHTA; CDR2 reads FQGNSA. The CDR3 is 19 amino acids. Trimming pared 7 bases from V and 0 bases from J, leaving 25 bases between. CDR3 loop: CASTLAFGGGFLSYNEQFF. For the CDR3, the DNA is TGTGCCAGCACCCTGGCGTTTGGGGGGGGCTTCCTCTCCTACAATGAGCAGTTCTTC.

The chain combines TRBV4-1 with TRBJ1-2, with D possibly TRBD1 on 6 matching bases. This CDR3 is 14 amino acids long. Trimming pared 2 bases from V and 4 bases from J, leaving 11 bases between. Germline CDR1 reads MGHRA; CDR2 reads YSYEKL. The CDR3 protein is CASSQLTGTYGYTF. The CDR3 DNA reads TGCGCCAGCAGCCAACTCACAGGGACCTATGGCTACACCTTC.

The CDR3 region is CASSLRGALYEYEQYF. CDR3 DNA: TGTGCCAGCAGTTTAAGAGGGGCCTTATATGAATACGAGCAGTACTTC. The rearrangement links TRBV27 to TRBJ2-7, with D perhaps being TRBD1 or TRBD2 (5 bases each). Germline lookup yields CDR1 MNHEY and CDR2 SMNVEV (reference sequence). V was trimmed by 2 bases and J by 4 bases, leaving 18 bases between them. The CDR3 has 16 amino acids.

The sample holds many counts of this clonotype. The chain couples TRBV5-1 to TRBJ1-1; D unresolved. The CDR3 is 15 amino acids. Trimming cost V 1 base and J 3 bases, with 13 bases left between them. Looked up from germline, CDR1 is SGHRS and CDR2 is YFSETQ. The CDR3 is CASSLSRIGDTEAFF. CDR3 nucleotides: TGCGCCAGCAGCTTGTCCAGAATCGGGGACACTGAAGCTTTCTTT.

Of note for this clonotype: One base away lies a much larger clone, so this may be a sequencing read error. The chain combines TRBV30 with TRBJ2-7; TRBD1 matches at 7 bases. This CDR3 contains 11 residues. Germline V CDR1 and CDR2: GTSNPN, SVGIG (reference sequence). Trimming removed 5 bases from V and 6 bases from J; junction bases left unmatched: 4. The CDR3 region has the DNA TGTGCCTGGGGGACAGATCTCGAGCAGTACTTC. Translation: CAWGTDLEQYF. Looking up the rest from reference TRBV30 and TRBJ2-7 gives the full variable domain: SQTIHQWPATLVQPVGSPLSLECTVEGTSNPNLYWYRQAAGRGLQLLFYSVGIGQISSEVPQNLSASRPQDRQFILSSKKLLLSDSGFYLCAWGTDLEQYFGPGTRLTVT.

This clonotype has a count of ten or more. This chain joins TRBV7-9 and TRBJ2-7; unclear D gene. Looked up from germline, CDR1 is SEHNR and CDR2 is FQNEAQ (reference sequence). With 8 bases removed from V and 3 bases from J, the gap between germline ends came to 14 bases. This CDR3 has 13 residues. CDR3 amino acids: CASGKTPNYEQYF. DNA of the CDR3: TGTGCCAGCGGGAAGACACCCAACTACGAGCAGTACTTC. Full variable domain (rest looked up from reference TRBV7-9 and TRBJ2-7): DTGVSQNPRHKITKRGQNVTFRCDPISEHNRLYWYRQTLGQGPEFLTYFQNEAQLEKSRLLSDRFSAERPKGSFSTLEIQRTEQGDSAMYLCASGKTPNYEQYFGPGTRLTVT.

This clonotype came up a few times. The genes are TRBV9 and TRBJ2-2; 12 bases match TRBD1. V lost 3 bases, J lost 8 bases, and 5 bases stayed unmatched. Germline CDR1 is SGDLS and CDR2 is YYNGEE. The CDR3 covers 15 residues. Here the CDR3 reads CASSGDRGHGGELFF. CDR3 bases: TGTGCCAGCAGCGGGGACAGGGGGCACGGAGGGGAGCTGTTTTTT.

The CDR3 protein is CSATPLRGRRYGYTF. DNA for the CDR3: TGCAGTGCCACACCCCTCAGGGGGCGGCGGTATGGCTACACCTTC. This rearrangement joins TRBV20-1 to TRBJ1-2; 8 bases map to TRBD1. CDR1 DFQATT and CDR2 SNEGSKA come from the germline V gene (reference sequence). The CDR3 is 15 amino acids. The junction had 14 bases not matched to a gene; V was cut back by 6 bases and J by 5 bases.

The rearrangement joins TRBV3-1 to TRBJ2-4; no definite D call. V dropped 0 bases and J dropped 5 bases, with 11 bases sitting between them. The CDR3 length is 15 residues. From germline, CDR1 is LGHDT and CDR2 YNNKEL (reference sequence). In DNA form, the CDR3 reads TGTGCCAGCAGCCAAGATGTCTTCAGAGAAAACATTCAGTACTTC. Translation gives CASSQDVFRENIQYF.

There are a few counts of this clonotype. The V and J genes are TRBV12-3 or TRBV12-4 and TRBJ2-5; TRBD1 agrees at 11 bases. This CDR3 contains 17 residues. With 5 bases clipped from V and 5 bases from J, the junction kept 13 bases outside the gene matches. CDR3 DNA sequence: TGTGCCAGCAGTCCCCGCCCGACCGGGACAGGGGGGGAGACCCAGTACTTC. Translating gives CASSPRPTGTGGETQYF.